The sample holds a few counts of the clone carrying this T cell receptor beta chain. The target antigen is unknown. This CDR3 has 16 residues. The J segment lost 8 bases and the V segment lost 5 bases, leaving 12 bases of the junction unmatched. Looked up from germline, CDR1 is LGHDT and CDR2 is YNNKEL (reference sequence). One entry per CDR3 protein, called by TCRdb with MiXCR from the 5' RACE reads. This table has 75,000 or so distinct CDR3 sequences, 15% to 20% appearing once. This record comes from a study of human T cells and chemical hapten exposure. Study outcomes and limitations: Sensitizing to DPC left TCRs with a frequency above 1 in 1000 unaltered.

Extraction of total RNA was performed on unfractionated whole blood. The source is a female donor in good health. The chain links TRBV3-1 to TRBJ2-1; 10 bases match TRBD1. CDR3 loop: CASSTRTGGIGDEQFF. The CDR3 bases are TGTGCCAGCAGCACCCGGACAGGGGGAATCGGTGATGAGCAGTTCTTC.